These 5 T cell receptor beta chains originate from one sample sequenced in a study of blood T cell repertoires in COVID-19. Measured with immunoSEQ multiplex PCR; TCRdb has only the in-frame clones, and not every one. The sample includes around 68,000 clones, 65% to 85% seen only once; the top ten take approximately 9.2%. Sequenced: peripheral blood. These receptors all come from a woman between 45 and 65 years old with acute or convalescent COVID-19.

This clone was counted between two and nine times. J is TRBJ2-5 and V is TRBV4-1; 7 bases match TRBD1. CDR1 MGHRA and CDR2 YSYEKL come from the germline V gene. With V trimmed by 4 bases and J by 7 bases, 12 bases remained unmatched. The CDR3 runs to 15 residues. In DNA form, the CDR3 reads TGCGCCAGCAGCCCCCAAAGTGACAGGGTAGGGACCCAGTACTTC. Amino acid sequence: CASSPQSDRVGTQYF.

This clone was detected only a few times. The chain employs TRBV11-2 and TRBJ1-2, with D possibly being TRBD1 (6 bases). The CDR3 has 16 amino acids. V lost 4 bases, J lost 2 bases, and 17 bases lay in between. Per germline, CDR1 SGHAT and CDR2 FQNNGV. DNA for the CDR3: TGTGCCAGCAGCTCAAACTATCGGACAGAAAACTATGGCTACACCTTC. Translated: CASSSNYRTENYGYTF.

This clone was observed a single time. Here the CDR3 DNA reads TGTGCCTGGAGTGAGGGAGGGTGGACTGAAGCTTTCTTT. Its translation is CAWSEGGWTEAFF. The chain recombines TRBV30 with TRBJ1-1; D uncertain. CDR1 is GTSNPN and CDR2 is SVGIG in the germline V gene (reference sequence). Between the trimmed V and J ends, which lost 1 base and 5 bases, there was a span of 11 bases. This CDR3 contains 13 residues.

The CDR3 bases are TGCGCCAGCAGCTCCTCCGGGACAGGGCATGAAAAACTGTTTTTT. Amino acid sequence: CASSSSGTGHEKLFF. The chain is built from TRBV5-1 and TRBJ1-4; 9 bases fit TRBD1. After removal of 3 bases from V and 6 bases from J, the junction contained 6 bases not matched to a gene. Per the germline V gene, CDR1 is SGHRS and CDR2 is YFSETQ. This CDR3 spans 15 amino acids. Complete variable domain (other parts from reference TRBV5-1 and TRBJ1-4): KAGVTQTPRYLIKTRGQQVTLSCSPISGHRSVSWYQQTPGQGLQFLFEYFSETQRNKGNFPGRFSGRQFSNSRSEMNVSTLELGDSALYLCASSSSGTGHEKLFFGSGTQLSVL.

This clone has only a few counts. The chain uses TRBV3-1 (or the pseudogene TRBV3-2) and TRBJ1-5; perhaps TRBD1 as D (5 bases). Trimming removed 0 bases at V and 3 bases at J, with 18 bases between. The CDR3 sequence is 18 residues long. Germline loops: CDR1 LGHDT, CDR2 YNNKEL (reference sequence). This CDR3 reads CASSQEGKGSGHNQPQHF. The CDR3, as DNA: TGTGCCAGCAGCCAAGAAGGAAAGGGTTCAGGGCACAATCAGCCCCAGCATTTT.